One sample yielded the 27 T cell receptor beta chains listed below, sequenced in a study of T cell responses to AZD1222 COVID-19 vaccine. The repertoire was sequenced with immunoSEQ multiplex PCR; TCRdb's copy has only in-frame clones and lacks some. Counted here are approximately 24,000 clones, roughly 85% occurring once; the ten biggest clones make up 2.5% to 3%. The sequencing here drew on peripheral blood, taken 28 days after the second AZD1222 dose. These receptors were collected from an adult who received the AZD1222 COVID-19 vaccine.

V gene TRBV10-1 combines with J gene TRBJ2-3; perhaps TRBD2 as D (7 bases). Between the trimmed V and J ends, which lost 0 bases and 5 bases, there was a span of 12 bases. This CDR3 spans 15 amino acids. Germline V gives CDR1 WNHNN, CDR2 SYGVQD (reference sequence). As DNA, the CDR3 is TGCGCCAGCAGTGAGTCCCGGGGGGCCGTAGATACGCAGTATTTT. It yields the protein CASSESRGAVDTQYF.

This sequence joins TRBV27 and TRBJ1-6; possible D gene TRBD1, 5 bases. The CDR3 loop spans 15 amino acids. The germline CDR1 and CDR2 sequences are MNHEY and SMNVEV (reference sequence). V was clipped by 6 bases and J by 7 bases, with 16 bases between them. The DNA for the CDR3 is TGTGCCAGCAGCTCGGGACCTACTGGCAATTCACCCCTCCACTTT. It codes for CASSSGPTGNSPLHF.

The chain joins TRBV6-2 or TRBV6-3 to TRBJ2-7; TRBD1 matches at 7 bases. V shed 4 bases and J 6 bases; nucleotides not matched to a gene: 12. Germline V gives CDR1 MNHEY, CDR2 SVGEGT. This CDR3 has 15 residues. CDR3 DNA sequence: TGTGCCAGCAGTTCCCTAGGGGGCGCCCTGAGCGAGCAGTACTTC. Translation gives CASSSLGGALSEQYF.

The chain links TRBV4-3 to TRBJ2-2; 8 nucleotides line up with TRBD1. Germline CDR1 LGHNA, CDR2 YSLEER. The V and J ends lost 3 bases and 4 bases, in that order; junction bases with no gene match: 13. The CDR3 length is 18 residues. CDR3 coding DNA: TGCGCCAGCAGCCATGGGGTGGGACAGGCTCGAGGCACCGGGGAGCTGTTTTTT. It encodes CASSHGVGQARGTGELFF.

This clone was seen more than once but under ten times. The chain couples TRBV5-1 to TRBJ2-5; no definite D call. The germline CDR1 and CDR2 sequences are SGHRS and YFSETQ. The CDR3 extends over 14 amino acids. Deletions cut 1 base from V and 5 bases from J, with 12 bases between. CDR3 nucleotides: TGCGCCAGCAGCTTGCCCGGCCTATGGGAGACCCAGTACTTC. Amino acids: CASSLPGLWETQYF.

The V call is TRBV7-2, the J call TRBJ1-5, with 10 bases identical to TRBD1. The CDR3 is 15 amino acids. Germline V gene sequence: CDR1 SGHTA, CDR2 FQGNSA. The V segment lost 3 bases and the J segment 7 bases; nucleotides outside the gene matches: 6. The CDR3 DNA follows: TGTGCCAGCAGCTTGGACAGGGGGAATAAGCAGCCCCAGCATTTT. Translating gives CASSLDRGNKQPQHF.

In its sample, this clone was seen once. This rearrangement joins TRBV5-4 to TRBJ1-1, with D hard to call. The CDR3 has 13 amino acids. Trimming pared 2 bases from V and 1 base from J, leaving 6 bases between. CDR1 and CDR2 (germline): SGHNT, YYREEE (reference sequence). The CDR3: CASSLTENTEAFF. DNA for the CDR3: TGTGCCAGCAGCTTAACGGAGAACACTGAAGCTTTCTTT.

The chain employs TRBV6-1 and TRBJ1-3; D perhaps matches TRBD1 (5 bases). This CDR3 is 16 amino acids long. Germline CDR1 and CDR2: MNHNS and SASEGT. The ends were cut back, 2 bases at V and 1 base at J, with 12 bases in the middle. CDR3 DNA: TGTGCCAGCAGTGAATCCGGGACGAGATCTGGAAACACCATATATTTT. This encodes CASSESGTRSGNTIYF.

The J gene is TRBJ2-5, the V gene TRBV24-1, with 11 positions matching TRBD2. The CDR3 runs 16 residues. V dropped 4 bases and J dropped 2; count of bases not matched to a gene: 5. Germline V lookup: CDR1 KGHDR, CDR2 SFDVKD. The CDR3 spells CATSDPGTSGQETQYF. In nucleotides, the CDR3 is TGTGCCACCAGTGACCCCGGGACTAGCGGTCAAGAGACCCAGTACTTC.

This chain connects TRBV11-2 to TRBJ1-1; 7 nucleotides align to TRBD1. Germline CDR1 is SGHAT and CDR2 is FQNNGV. This CDR3 has 12 amino acids. The J segment lost 6 bases and the V segment lost 4 bases, leaving 2 bases of the junction unmatched. CDR3 DNA: TGTGCCAGCAGCTATGGGACAGCTGAAGCTTTCTTT. It is translated as CASSYGTAEAFF.

V is TRBV18 and J is TRBJ2-3; TRBD1 might be the D (5 bases). V was pared by 2 bases and J by 3 bases, with 9 bases between. This CDR3 has 14 residues. Germline CDR1 and CDR2: KGHSH and LQKENI. The CDR3 DNA sequence: TGTGCCAGCTCACCAGGGGCCCGGACAGATACGCAGTATTTT. The encoded protein is CASSPGARTDTQYF.

The J gene is TRBJ2-1, the V gene TRBV7-9; 9 bases align to TRBD2. The CDR3 is 15 amino acids. Germline V gene lookup returns CDR1 SEHNR and CDR2 FQNEAQ (reference sequence). V was pared by 7 bases and J by 4 bases, with 8 bases of the junction left unmatched. The CDR3 DNA sequence: TGTGCCAGCACCACACTAGCGGGTCTTTACAATGAGCAGTTCTTC. Translated: CASTTLAGLYNEQFF.

The chain recombines TRBV4-1 with TRBJ1-2; D is possibly TRBD1 (6 bases). CDR1 and CDR2 (germline): MGHRA, YSYEKL. This CDR3 has 15 residues. Between the trimmed V and J ends, which lost 7 bases and 2 bases, there was a span of 17 bases. The CDR3 sequence is CASTLNPTGNYGYTF. For the CDR3, the DNA is TGCGCCAGCACCCTCAACCCCACAGGGAACTATGGCTACACCTTC.

The chain's CDR3 is CASSVGSEETQYF. The DNA for the CDR3 is TGTGCCAGCAGCGTCGGGAGTGAAGAGACCCAGTACTTC. The chain joins TRBV5-4 to TRBJ2-5; maybe TRBD2 (6 bases). Germline V gene sequence: CDR1 SGHNT, CDR2 YYREEE (reference sequence). V lost 4 bases and J 3 bases, leaving 10 bases between the germline ends. The CDR3 loop spans 13 amino acids.

The rearrangement links TRBV9 to TRBJ1-1; no definite D call. CDR1 and CDR2 from the germline V gene are SGDLS and YYNGEE. V was shortened by 4 bases and J by 0 bases, with 10 bases between the two germline ends. The length of the CDR3 is 14 residues. The CDR3 DNA is TGTGCCAGCAGCCCAACCCACATGAACACTGAAGCTTTCTTT. This encodes CASSPTHMNTEAFF.

The chain joins TRBV3-1 (or the pseudogene TRBV3-2) to TRBJ2-2; D is uncertain. The germline CDR1 and CDR2 sequences are LGHDT and YNNKEL (reference sequence). The CDR3 is 16 amino acids. Trimming cost V 5 bases and J 4 bases, with 17 bases left between them. The CDR3 nucleotides are TGTGCCAGCAGCTCCGGGCCGCTGTCAGCCACCGGGGAGCTGTTTTTT. Residues: CASSSGPLSATGELFF.

The genes are TRBV2 and TRBJ2-3; 8 nucleotides line up with TRBD1. The germline V gene encodes CDR1 SNHLY and CDR2 FYNNEI. The trim removed 3 bases at V and 6 bases at J, leaving 8 bases unmatched. The CDR3 totals 15 residues. CDR3: CASSEPGGAGDTQYF. The DNA of the CDR3 is TGTGCCAGCAGTGAGCCAGGGGGCGCAGGGGATACGCAGTATTTT.

This clone occurred once. The chain links TRBV7-9 to TRBJ1-2; no firm D call. The CDR3 is 13 amino acids. Trimming left V 0 bases short and J 8 bases short, with 10 bases between. CDR1 is SEHNR, CDR2 FQNEAQ, per germline (reference sequence). CDR3 in DNA: TGTGCCAGCAGCTTAGCGCGGGAAGGAGGCTACACCTTC. It is translated as CASSLAREGGYTF.

This clone was seen once. The chain uses TRBV14 and TRBJ1-2; 10 bases agree with TRBD1. The CDR3 is 15 amino acids. Trimming cost V 3 bases and J 3 bases; bases outside gene matches: 4. Germline V CDR1 and CDR2: SGHDN, FVKESK. Here the CDR3 reads CASSHGTGVDYGYTF. The CDR3, as DNA: TGTGCCAGCAGCCACGGGACAGGGGTCGACTATGGCTACACCTTC.

This CDR3 is CASSYLDRNTGELFF. For the CDR3, the DNA is TGTGCCAGCAGTTACCTGGACAGGAACACCGGGGAGCTGTTTTTT. The V gene is TRBV6-2 or TRBV6-3, the J gene TRBJ2-2; a weak D match, TRBD1 (6 bases). Germline-derived CDR1 and CDR2 are MNHEY and SVGEGT. This CDR3 spans 15 amino acids. The V and J ends lost 2 bases and 1 base respectively, with 8 bases between them.

This clone was seen a few times. The rearrangement uses TRBV6-2 or TRBV6-3 and TRBJ2-7; D gene uncertain. Trimming pared 4 bases from V and 2 bases from J, leaving 6 bases between. The CDR3 length is 12 residues. Germline-derived CDR1 and CDR2 are MNHEY and SVGEGT. This CDR3 is CASSSDAYEQYF. The CDR3 region has the DNA TGTGCCAGCAGTTCCGACGCCTACGAGCAGTACTTC.

The chain is built from TRBV6-2 or TRBV6-3 and TRBJ1-5; 8 bases are a match to TRBD1. Germline loops: CDR1 MNHEY, CDR2 SVGEGT. This CDR3 region has 18 residues. The trim removed 0 bases at V and 0 bases at J, leaving 7 bases unmatched. The CDR3, as DNA: TGTGCCAGCAGTTACTCCAGGGGGCAACTGTATAGCAATCAGCCCCAGCATTTT. Protein: CASSYSRGQLYSNQPQHF.

The rearrangement joins TRBV5-1 to TRBJ2-7; 8 nucleotides align to TRBD1. The germline CDR1 and CDR2 sequences are SGHRS and YFSETQ. The CDR3 spans 15 residues. V shed 4 bases, J shed 0 bases, and the junction held 6 bases outside the gene matches. CDR3 protein: CASSVQGDSSYEQYF. For the CDR3, the DNA is TGCGCCAGCAGCGTACAGGGGGATTCCTCCTACGAGCAGTACTTC.

The gene calls are TRBV9 and TRBJ1-1; 7 nucleotides match TRBD1. Trimming at V came to 0 bases and at J to 1 base, leaving 6 bases not matched to a gene. CDR1 SGDLS and CDR2 YYNGEE come from the germline V gene. The CDR3 has 16 amino acids. CDR3 DNA sequence: TGTGCCAGCAGCGTAGACCCAGGGGGAACGAACACTGAAGCTTTCTTT. Translating it yields CASSVDPGGTNTEAFF.

The chain recombines TRBV18 with TRBJ1-2; perhaps TRBD1 as D (6 bases). Trimming pared 4 bases from V and 7 bases from J, leaving 13 bases between. This CDR3 region has 13 residues. Germline CDR1 reads KGHSH; CDR2 reads LQKENI. The CDR3 sequence: CASSLSDSRGYTF. CDR3 DNA sequence: TGTGCCAGCTCACTATCGGACAGTCGTGGCTACACCTTC. The entire variable domain, with the rest obtained from reference TRBV18 and TRBJ1-2, is as follows: NAGVMQNPRHLVRRRGQEARLRCSPMKGHSHVYWYRQLPEEGLKFMVYLQKENIIDESGMPKERFSAEFPKEGPSILRIQQVVRGDSAAYFCASSLSDSRGYTFGSGTRLTVV.

This sequence joins TRBV5-6 and TRBJ1-5, with D possibly TRBD1 on 5 matching bases. V was cut by 0 bases and J by 7 bases, with 11 bases left in between. The CDR3 length is 14 residues. Per the germline V gene, CDR1 is SGHDT and CDR2 is YYEEEE. The CDR3 nucleotides are TGTGCCAGCAGCTTGGGGGCAGGGAACCAGCCCCAGCATTTT. Protein sequence: CASSLGAGNQPQHF.

V and J are TRBV19 and TRBJ1-4; a possible D gene is TRBD1 (5 bases). CDR3 length: 14 residues. Germline V CDR1 and CDR2: LNHDA, SQIVND (reference sequence). The V and J ends lost 8 bases and 7 bases respectively, with 17 bases between them. For the CDR3, the DNA is TGTGCCAGTGGAAACCCAGGGTCTTTTGAAAAACTGTTTTTT. Translated, it gives CASGNPGSFEKLFF.